Listed below are T cell receptor beta chains from one sample, sequenced in a study of OX40 agonist ivuxolimab in advanced cancers. Profiling relied on immunoSEQ multiplex PCR, and the TCRdb table lists in-frame clones only, not all of them. The table shows about 48,000 clones, with roughly 81% occurring only once. Source: CD4+ or CD8+ T cells sorted from blood, taken in a trial of the OX40 agonist ivuxolimab. The receptors here all came from an adult with an advanced solid tumor such as melanoma, head and neck, liver or kidney cancer. CDR3s include the opening cysteine and the closing phenylalanine or tryptophan. The order of the fields is clone size, V gene, D gene, CDR3 length, J gene, CDR3 DNA, CDR3 protein. A D gene is named only where the DNA matches it firmly. The size entry is marked missing in some rows and otherwise reads once, few, many or a size class.

NA	TRBV9	TRBD1	15	TRBJ1-2	TGTGCCAGCAGGGGGGTTCTAACAGGGGACTATGGCTACACCTTC	CASRGVLTGDYGYTF
NA	TRBV10-3	NA	15	TRBJ1-5	TGTGCCATCAGTGAGGGGCAGAATAGCAATCAGCCCCAGCATTTT	CAISEGQNSNQPQHF
NA	TRBV11-3	TRBD1	15	TRBJ1-2	TGTGCCAGCAGCTACCCCGGGACAGGGACTGGGGGCTACACCTTC	CASSYPGTGTGGYTF
NA	TRBV5-1	NA	14	TRBJ2-2	TGCGCCAGCAGCGTGGACTTTAACACCGGGGAGCTGTTTTTT	CASSVDFNTGELFF
NA	TRBV4-3	NA	13	TRBJ2-3	TGCGCCAGCAGCCAAGCACAGGGAACTACGCAGTATTTT	CASSQAQGTTQYF
NA	TRBV15	TRBD1	16	TRBJ1-2	TGTGCCACCAGCAGAGATCTCTACAGGGGAGCGAGTGGCTACACCTTC	CATSRDLYRGASGYTF
NA	TRBV6-1	TRBD2	15	TRBJ2-7	TGTGCCAGCAGCATCCTTCTAGCGGCCTCCTACGAGCAGTACTTC	CASSILLAASYEQYF
NA	TRBV6-6	NA	11	TRBJ2-7	TGTGCCAGCTCTAGTGGTGACGAGCAGTACTTC	CASSSGDEQYF
NA	TRBV14	NA	15	TRBJ1-1	TGTGCCAGCAGCCAAGAGTGGGGCCTAGGGACTGAAGCTTTCTTT	CASSQEWGLGTEAFF
NA	TRBV5-4	TRBD2	16	TRBJ2-5	TGTGCCAGCAGCTTGAATCTAGCGGGAGAGGGAGAGACCCAGTACTTC	CASSLNLAGEGETQYF
few	TRBV12-5	NA	12	TRBJ2-7	TGTGCTAGTGGGCATACTGTCTACGAGCAGTACTTC	CASGHTVYEQYF
NA	TRBV18	TRBD1	15	TRBJ1-5	TGTGCCAGCTCCGCTTCAGGGGGCGCGTATCAGCCCCAGCATTTT	CASSASGGAYQPQHF
NA	TRBV5-8	TRBD1	15	TRBJ1-6	TGTGCCAGCAGCTACGGACAGGGGCTTAATTCACCCCTCCACTTT	CASSYGQGLNSPLHF
NA	TRBV5-6	TRBD1	15	TRBJ1-5	TGTGCCAGCAGCTTTGGACAGGGATTTTCTCGGCCCCAGCATTTT	CASSFGQGFSRPQHF
NA	TRBV27	NA	15	TRBJ2-7	TGTGCCAGCAGTTTAGGGTATGGGGGATCCAACGAGCAGTACTTC	CASSLGYGGSNEQYF
NA	TRBV7-9	TRBD2	16	TRBJ2-5	TGTGCCAGCAGAAGAGGGAGGGAGACGGTCGGGGAGACCCAGTACTTC	CASRRGRETVGETQYF
NA	TRBV2	TRBD1	15	TRBJ2-3	TGTGCCAGCGGAATGACAGGGGATGGCACAGATACGCAGTATTTT	CASGMTGDGTDTQYF